This TCR beta chain was obtained from a study of OX40 agonist ivuxolimab in advanced cancers. About the study: Every patient in dose escalation had hepatocellular carcinoma, melanoma, renal cell or head and neck cancer. Prior therapy, whether anti-PD-1, anti-PD-L1 or anti-CTLA-4, was allowed, and less than 45% had some.

Using immunoSEQ multiplex PCR, the repertoire was profiled, and TCRdb retains in-frame clones only, with some absent. The repertoire includes roughly 64,000 clones, approximately 85% of them detected once, and around 10% sits in the top ten. This clonotype was sampled from an adult with an advanced solid tumor such as melanoma, head and neck, liver or kidney cancer. The sample was CD4+ or CD8+ T cells sorted from blood, taken in a trial of the OX40 agonist ivuxolimab.

CDR3 nucleotides: TGCGCCAGCAGCCGGGGACAGGGGGCGCGGGCTTCCTCAGAGACCCAGTACTTC. This translates into CASSRGQGARASSETQYF. This sequence joins TRBV5-1 and TRBJ2-5; 12 nucleotides match TRBD1. Germline trimming cut 4 bases from V and 4 bases from J; bases unmatched to any gene: 14. This CDR3 comprises 18 residues. Looked up from germline, CDR1 is SGHRS and CDR2 is YFSETQ.